This T cell receptor (beta chain) was observed in a study of patients and donors after allogeneic stem cell transplantation (dated by TCRdb to the early 2020s). About this clonotype: It has no known antigen specificity. The sample holds no much larger clone one base away, and base qualities are not on file.

Libraries were made using RT-PCR. TCRdb shows the sequencer as NextSeq 550. The raw public reads went through TCRdb reprocessing: fastp at Q25, MiXCR clone calling, in-frame beta chains kept. Each entry is one CDR3 protein sequence, shown with its most common DNA and genes. This sample lists about 960,000 distinct CDR3 sequences; roughly 18% were detected once. 5% to 7.5% of the sample rests with the top ten. The clonotype comes from a human donor who was either an allogeneic HSCT recipient or a stem cell or donor lymphocyte infusion donor (not recorded which). It is not recorded whose cells these are; they may come from a transplant donor. The specimen was blood, either unsorted or a sorted T cell fraction (not recorded which).

The DNA sequence is as follows: TGTGCCAGCAGCCTACAGGTTTCAGGTTCACCCCTCCACTTT. It specifies CASSLQVSGSPLHF. This chain joins TRBV27 to TRBJ1-6; the D segment could be TRBD1, given 5 matching bases. The germline V gene (reference sequence) gives CDR1 as MNHEY and CDR2 as SMNVEV. V drops 6 bases and J drops 9 bases, leaving 15 bases in between. Including the terminal cysteine and phenylalanine, the CDR3 comprises 14 residues. The kept DNA is CDR3 alone, 42 bases in frame from the first base.